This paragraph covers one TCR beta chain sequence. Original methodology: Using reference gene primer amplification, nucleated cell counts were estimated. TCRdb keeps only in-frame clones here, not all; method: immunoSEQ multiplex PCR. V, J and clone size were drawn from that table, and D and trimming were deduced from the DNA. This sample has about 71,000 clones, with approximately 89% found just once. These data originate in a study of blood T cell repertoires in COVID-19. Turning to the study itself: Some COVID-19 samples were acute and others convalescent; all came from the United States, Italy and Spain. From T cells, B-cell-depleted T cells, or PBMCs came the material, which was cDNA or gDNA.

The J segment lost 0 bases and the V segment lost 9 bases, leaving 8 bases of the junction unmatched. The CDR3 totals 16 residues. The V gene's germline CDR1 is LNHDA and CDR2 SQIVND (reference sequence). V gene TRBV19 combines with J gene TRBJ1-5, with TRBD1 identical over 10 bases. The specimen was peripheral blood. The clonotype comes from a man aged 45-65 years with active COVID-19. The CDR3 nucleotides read TGTGCCAGCACGGACAGGGGGTGGTATAGCAATCAGCCCCAGCATTTT. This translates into CASTDRGWYSNQPQHF.